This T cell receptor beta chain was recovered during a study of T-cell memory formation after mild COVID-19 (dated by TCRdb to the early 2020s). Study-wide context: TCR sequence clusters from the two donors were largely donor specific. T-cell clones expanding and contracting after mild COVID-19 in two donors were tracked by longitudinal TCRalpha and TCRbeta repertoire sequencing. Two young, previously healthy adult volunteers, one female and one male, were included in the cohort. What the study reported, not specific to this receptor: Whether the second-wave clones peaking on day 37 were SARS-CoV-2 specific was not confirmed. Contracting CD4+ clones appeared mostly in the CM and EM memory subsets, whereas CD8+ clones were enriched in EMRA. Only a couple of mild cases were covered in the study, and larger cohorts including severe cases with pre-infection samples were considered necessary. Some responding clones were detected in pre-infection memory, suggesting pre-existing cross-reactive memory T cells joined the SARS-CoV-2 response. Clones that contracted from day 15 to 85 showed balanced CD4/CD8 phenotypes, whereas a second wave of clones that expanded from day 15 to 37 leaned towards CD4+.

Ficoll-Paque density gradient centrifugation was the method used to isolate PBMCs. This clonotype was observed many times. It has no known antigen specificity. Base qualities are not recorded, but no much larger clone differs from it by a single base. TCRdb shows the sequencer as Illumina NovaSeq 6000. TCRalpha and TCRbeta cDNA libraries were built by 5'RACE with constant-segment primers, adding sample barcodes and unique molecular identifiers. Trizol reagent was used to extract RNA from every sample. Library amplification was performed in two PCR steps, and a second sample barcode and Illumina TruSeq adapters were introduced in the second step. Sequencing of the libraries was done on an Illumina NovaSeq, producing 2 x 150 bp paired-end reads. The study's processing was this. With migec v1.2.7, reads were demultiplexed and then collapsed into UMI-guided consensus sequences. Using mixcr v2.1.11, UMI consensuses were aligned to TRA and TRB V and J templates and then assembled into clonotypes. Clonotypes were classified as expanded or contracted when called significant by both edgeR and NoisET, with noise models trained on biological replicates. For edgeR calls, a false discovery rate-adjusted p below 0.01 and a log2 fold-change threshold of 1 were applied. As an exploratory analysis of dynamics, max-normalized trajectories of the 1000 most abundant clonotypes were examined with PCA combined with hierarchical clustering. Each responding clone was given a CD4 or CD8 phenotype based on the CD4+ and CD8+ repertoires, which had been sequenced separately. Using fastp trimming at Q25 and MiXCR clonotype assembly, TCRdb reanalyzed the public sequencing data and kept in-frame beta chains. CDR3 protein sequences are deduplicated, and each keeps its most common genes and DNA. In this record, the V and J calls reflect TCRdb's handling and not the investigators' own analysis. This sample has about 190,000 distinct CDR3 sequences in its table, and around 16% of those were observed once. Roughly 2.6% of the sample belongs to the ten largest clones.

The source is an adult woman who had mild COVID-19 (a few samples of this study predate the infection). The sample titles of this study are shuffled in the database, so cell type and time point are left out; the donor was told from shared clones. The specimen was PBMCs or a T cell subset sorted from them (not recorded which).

CDR3 sequence: CASRGKQVSEQFF. In nucleotides, the sequence is TGTGCCAGCAGGGGGAAACAGGTTTCGGAGCAGTTCTTC. The sequence joins TRBV2 to TRBJ2-1; D gene: possibly TRBD1, on 5 matching bases. In the germline V gene, CDR1 corresponds to SNHLY and CDR2 to FYNNEI. From cysteine to phenylalanine, the CDR3 is 13 amino acids long. Only the CDR3 DNA stays, 39 bases, in frame from base 1. V loses 6 bases of germline sequence and J loses 10 bases, and the interval between the two ends is 16 bases.